Reported below is one T cell receptor (beta chain). Antigen specificity is unknown. Only CD45RO-negative cells positively selected for CCR7 counted as naive CD8 cells, so terminally differentiated effector memory CD45RA+ cells were excluded. V lost 5 bases, J lost 0 bases, and 17 bases lay in between. There are 16 residues in the CDR3. Germline V gene data show CDR1 as MDHEN and CDR2 as SYDVKM. The sample comes from a study of shared clonotypes between healthy human individuals. The study's findings and limits: Sequencing depth was predicted to influence how clonotypes are shared among donors. Non-shared clonotypes displayed generation probabilities falling below those of clonotypes present in all four donors.

Assay: immunoSEQ multiplex PCR; the TCRdb copy retains only in-frame clones and omits some. The data show about 2,100,000 clones, more than 85% seen once. The clonotype comes from a man between 18 and 29 years old in good health. Some clones in this sample may be carry-over from other donors' samples. Source material: naive CD8+ T cells from PBMCs. The chain carries TRBV28 and TRBJ2-7; D gene ambiguous. CDR3 region: CASSGDQAVSSYEQYF. The CDR3, as DNA: TGTGCCAGCAGTGGGGATCAGGCGGTGAGCTCCTACGAGCAGTACTTC.